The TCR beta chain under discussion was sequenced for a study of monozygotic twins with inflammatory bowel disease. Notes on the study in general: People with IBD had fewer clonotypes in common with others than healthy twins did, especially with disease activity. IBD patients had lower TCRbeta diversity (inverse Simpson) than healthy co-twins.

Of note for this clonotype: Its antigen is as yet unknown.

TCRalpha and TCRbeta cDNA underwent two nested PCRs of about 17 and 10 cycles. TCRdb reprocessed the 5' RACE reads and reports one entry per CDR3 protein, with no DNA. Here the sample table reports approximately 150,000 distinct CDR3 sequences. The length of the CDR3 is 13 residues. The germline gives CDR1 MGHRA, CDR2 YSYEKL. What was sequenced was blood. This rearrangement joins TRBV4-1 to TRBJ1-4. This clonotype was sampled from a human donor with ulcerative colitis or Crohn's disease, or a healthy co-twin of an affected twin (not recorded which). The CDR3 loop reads CASSRKDLEKLFF.